These 17 T cell receptor beta chains share one sample of origin, sequenced in a study of cytomegalovirus exposure and HLA in healthy donors. It was with 60 Vbeta and 13 Jbeta primers that the PCR ran. Produced via immunoSEQ multiplex PCR; TCRdb's table is partial and in-frame only. The data contain 95,000 to 150,000 clones, about 78% of them singletons. Source material: PBMCs. These receptor sequences come from a man aged 30-40 years in good health and CMV-seronegative.

This chain joins TRBV4-3 and TRBJ1-3; D is unclear. The V end lost 1 base, the J end lost 4 bases, and 11 bases lay between the germline ends. The CDR3 has 15 amino acids. From germline, CDR1 is LGHNA and CDR2 YSLEER. The CDR3 region is CASSQVGNAGNTIYF. Written as DNA, the CDR3 is TGCGCCAGCAGCCAAGTTGGCAACGCCGGAAACACCATATATTTT.

CDR3 DNA: TGCGCCAGCAGCCAGGAAGAGGCGGGACGGACCCAGTACTTC. Translation: CASSQEEAGRTQYF. The chain uses TRBV4-1 and TRBJ2-5, with a weak D call TRBD2 (6 bases). The CDR3 extends over 14 amino acids. Trimming removed 3 bases at V and 7 bases at J, with 15 bases between. Germline CDR1 is MGHRA and CDR2 is YSYEKL.

The chain couples TRBV19 to TRBJ2-1; D is unresolved. With 4 bases removed from V and 5 bases from J, the gap between germline ends came to 15 bases. CDR1 and CDR2 from the germline V gene are LNHDA and SQIVND (reference sequence). The CDR3 contains 15 residues. DNA for the CDR3: TGTGCCAGTAGTAACCCGGGTAGCCTAAACAATGAGCAGTTCTTC. It translates to CASSNPGSLNNEQFF.

For this clone: The conserved final phenylalanine or tryptophan is absent from the CDR3, which likely points to a read error. The chain combines TRBV2 with TRBJ1-5; TRBD1 is a possible D gene (6 bases). The CDR3 covers 14 residues. CDR1 is SNHLY and CDR2 is FYNNEI in the germline V gene. The germline V and J ends were trimmed by 6 bases and 7 bases, with 16 bases remaining between them. The CDR3 DNA is TGTGCCAGCAGCTTTAAAGGGGGGGTACAGCCCCAGCATTCT. This sequence encodes CASSFKGGVQPQHS.

J is TRBJ2-1 and V is TRBV2; TRBD2 agrees at 7 bases. There are 15 residues in the CDR3. Germline-derived CDR1 and CDR2 are SNHLY and FYNNEI. V lost 1 base to trimming and J lost 8 bases; unmatched junction nucleotides: 8. CDR3 coding DNA: TGTGCCAGCAGTGAAGTCCGGACTAGTATCGATGAGCAGTTCTTC. Amino acid sequence: CASSEVRTSIDEQFF.

This clone was seen only once. The chain employs TRBV27 and TRBJ2-3, with TRBD2 matching 10 bases. The CDR3 contains 15 residues. CDR1 and CDR2 (germline): MNHEY, SMNVEV (reference sequence). With V trimmed by 8 bases and J by 7 bases, 12 bases remained unmatched. The DNA of the CDR3 is TGTGCCAGCCGCCCCGGGACTAGCGTTTTAAATACGCAGTATTTT. As protein: CASRPGTSVLNTQYF.

The gene calls are TRBV6-1 and TRBJ2-5; perhaps TRBD2 as D (7 bases). Trimming pared 2 bases from V and 5 bases from J, leaving 18 bases between. Germline CDR1 reads MNHNS; CDR2 reads SASEGT. CDR3 length: 16 residues. In DNA form, the CDR3 reads TGTGCCAGCAGTGAACCAGGGGCGGGGGTCAGGGAGACCCAGTACTTC. This codes for CASSEPGAGVRETQYF.

This CDR3 is CSEMRETEAFF. The DNA for the CDR3 is TGCAGTGAAATGCGGGAAACTGAAGCTTTCTTT. This chain uses TRBV20-1 with TRBJ1-1; the D is unclear. The germline V gene encodes CDR1 DFQATT and CDR2 SNEGSKA (reference sequence). This CDR3 is 11 amino acids long. V was trimmed by 7 bases and J by 5 bases, leaving 11 bases between them.

This rearrangement joins TRBV6-5 to TRBJ1-2; 7 positions agree with TRBD1. V shed 2 bases, J shed 6 bases, and the junction held 6 bases outside the gene matches. Germline-derived CDR1 and CDR2 are MNHEY and SVGAGI. The CDR3 is made up of 14 amino acids. The DNA of the CDR3 is TGTGCCAGCAGTTACCGTACAACAGGGGATGGCTACACCTTC. Translating gives CASSYRTTGDGYTF.

This chain joins TRBV7-3 and TRBJ2-7, with a weak D call TRBD2 (6 bases). Germline-derived CDR1 and CDR2 are SGHTA and FQGTGA. The germline V and J ends were trimmed by 0 bases and 2 bases, with 8 bases remaining between them. This CDR3 is 14 amino acids long. The CDR3 loop reads CASSLTAGTYEQYF. CDR3 DNA sequence: TGTGCCAGCAGCTTAACGGCGGGAACCTACGAGCAGTACTTC.

The gene calls are TRBV18 and TRBJ1-2; D is perhaps TRBD1 (5 bases). The CDR3 contains 13 residues. V was cut by 1 base and J by 7 bases, with 10 bases left in between. In germline, CDR1 is KGHSH, CDR2 LQKENI. The CDR3 DNA follows: TGTGCCAGCTCACCACGTTCAGGGATTGGCTACACCTTC. Translated: CASSPRSGIGYTF.

This rearrangement joins TRBV10-3 to TRBJ1-6; TRBD1 is a possible D gene (5 bases). The CDR3 is made up of 14 amino acids. Deletions cut 0 bases from V and 8 bases from J, with 8 bases between. Germline V gives CDR1 ENHRY, CDR2 SYGVKD. The CDR3 is CAISESGEDSPLHF. The CDR3 bases are TGTGCCATCAGTGAGTCAGGGGAGGATTCACCCCTCCACTTT.

The chain carries TRBV5-1 and TRBJ2-3; 7 bases line up with TRBD2. CDR3 length: 15 residues. Trimming took 2 bases from V and 3 from J; bases not matched to a gene: 6. The germline V gene encodes CDR1 SGHRS and CDR2 YFSETQ. Here the CDR3 reads CASSLSGVGTDTQYF. The CDR3, as DNA: TGCGCCAGCAGCTTAAGCGGGGTAGGAACAGATACGCAGTATTTT.

The rearrangement joins TRBV5-1 to TRBJ1-1; tentatively, D is TRBD1 (6 bases). Between the trimmed V and J ends, which lost 2 bases and 4 bases, there was a span of 9 bases. The CDR3 spans 13 residues. Germline CDR1 SGHRS, CDR2 YFSETQ. In nucleotides, the CDR3 is TGCGCCAGCAGCTTAATAGGGGGCACTGAAGCTTTCTTT. Residues: CASSLIGGTEAFF.

This chain uses TRBV2 with TRBJ1-1, with D uncertain. This CDR3 has 12 amino acids. Trimming removed 4 bases from V and 8 bases from J, with 11 bases in between. The germline CDR1 and CDR2 sequences are SNHLY and FYNNEI. CDR3 nucleotide sequence: TGTGCCAGCAGTGGGCTTGCCCCGGAAGCTTTCTTT. It codes for CASSGLAPEAFF.

The chain couples TRBV5-1 to TRBJ1-2, with D maybe TRBD1 (5 bases). The V end was cut by 0 bases, the J end by 2 bases, with 11 bases between. Germline V gene sequence: CDR1 SGHRS, CDR2 YFSETQ. This CDR3 contains 15 residues. This CDR3 reads CASSLEVGGNYGYTF. In DNA form, the CDR3 reads TGCGCCAGCAGCTTGGAGGTGGGGGGGAACTATGGCTACACCTTC.

The rearrangement links TRBV4-1 to TRBJ2-3; 9 bases match TRBD1. Germline V gives CDR1 MGHRA, CDR2 YSYEKL. The CDR3 contains 18 residues. V trimming: 0 bases; J trimming: 6 bases; junction bases outside the gene matches: 13. CDR3 amino acids: CASSQDGTGTGSSDTQYF. The CDR3 nucleotides are TGCGCCAGCAGCCAAGACGGTACCGGGACAGGGAGTTCGGATACGCAGTATTTT.